This TCR beta chain is drawn from a study of OX40 agonist ivuxolimab in advanced cancers. Germline V gene sequence: CDR1 MDHEN, CDR2 SYDVKM. Trimming took off 5 bases at V and 9 bases at J, with 14 bases between the two ends. The CDR3 runs to 14 residues. On this clone: The antigen is not known.

Findings and caveats of the study: Circulating CD4+ and CD8+ T cells showed clonal expansion by week 6 at 0.1 to 3.0 mg/kg.

Clones were read by immunoSEQ multiplex PCR, and TCRdb kept only the in-frame ones, dropping some. The sample comprises some 49,000 clones, about 85% of which are singletons, and roughly 22% rests with the top ten. The sample was CD4+ or CD8+ T cells sorted from blood, taken in a trial of the OX40 agonist ivuxolimab. This TCR was recovered from an adult with an advanced solid tumor such as melanoma, head and neck, liver or kidney cancer. The chain employs TRBV28 and TRBJ1-6; D is unclear. The CDR3 bases are TGTGCCAGCAGTGAGACCCTTGGTGTTTCACCCCTCCACTTT. This translates into CASSETLGVSPLHF.